This T cell receptor (beta chain) was observed in a study of CD8 T cells in Susac syndrome. Study-wide findings and caveats: As the study acknowledged, the number of individuals in its TCR sequencing and HLA analysis was relatively small.

Random hexamers were used to reverse transcribe 0.5 to 1 ug of RNA. TCR beta CDR3 was amplified by immunoSEQ multiplex PCR. This amplification extended across 54 Vbeta and 13 Jbeta segments. MiXCR, run by TCRdb on the immunoSEQ multiplex PCR reads, gives a single entry per CDR3 protein. The sample shows about 300,000 distinct CDR3 sequences, 65% to 90% of them seen only once. V lost 1 base and J lost 8; bases outside the gene matches: 13. The germline V gene has CDR1 LGHNA and CDR2 YSLEER. This CDR3 is 18 amino acids long. The sample holds a few counts of this clonotype. No antigen is known for it. The multiple sclerosis controls comprised treatment-naive patients whose relapsing-remitting disease was stable or active. The CD8+ and CD4+ T cells were negatively isolated, with the TEMRA cells enriched by FACS.

The chain is built from TRBV4-3 and TRBJ2-1; 11 bases map to TRBD2. This clonotype was sampled from a human donor with multiple sclerosis. The source material was CD8+ T cells from PBMCs. The CDR3 nucleotides are TGCGCCAGCAGCCAAGCGCCGGGCCTAGCGGGAGGATTCCATGAGCAGTTCTTC. Encoded protein: CASSQAPGLAGGFHEQFF.